Following are 22 T cell receptor beta chains from one sample sequenced in a study of shared clonotypes between healthy human individuals. The protocol was immunoSEQ multiplex PCR, while the TCRdb copy is restricted to in-frame clones and leaves out a portion. The table shows some 2.1 million clones, with roughly 94% occurring only once. The sample consisted of naive CD4+ T cells sorted from blood. The subset is: CD45RA+ positively selected. The receptor set was obtained from a man between 18 and 35 years old in good health.

The chain has TRBV30 and TRBJ1-5; TRBD1 agrees at 10 bases. The CDR3 extends over 13 amino acids. V trimming: 5 bases; J trimming: 7 bases; junction bases outside the gene matches: 5. CDR1 and CDR2 (germline): GTSNPN, SVGIG (reference sequence). The CDR3 DNA sequence: TGTGCCTGGGACAGGGGGCAGGGGCAGCCCCAGCATTTT. Translation: CAWDRGQGQPQHF.

V is TRBV27 and J is TRBJ1-4; tentatively, D is TRBD1 (5 bases). V was clipped by 5 bases and J by 7 bases, with 17 bases between them. Per the germline V gene, CDR1 is MNHEY and CDR2 is SMNVEV (reference sequence). There are 15 residues in the CDR3. The CDR3 nucleotides are TGTGCCAGCAGTGGGTCCACAGGATTCATTGAAAAACTGTTTTTT. It specifies CASSGSTGFIEKLFF.

The chain couples TRBV7-2 to TRBJ2-5; TRBD2 aligns across 8 bases. V lost 6 bases and J lost 4; bases outside the gene matches: 10. The length of the CDR3 is 15 residues. The germline CDR1 and CDR2 sequences are SGHTA and FQGNSA. The CDR3 region has the DNA TGTGCCAGCAGTCCTCGACCCACTAGCGGAGAGACCCAGTACTTC. Translating gives CASSPRPTSGETQYF.

V gene TRBV9 combines with J gene TRBJ2-5; TRBD2 is a possible D gene (7 bases). CDR3 length: 15 residues. Germline lookup yields CDR1 SGDLS and CDR2 YYNGEE. V lost 1 base, J lost 1 base, and 11 bases lay in between. CDR3 amino acids: CASSVWGGPQETQYF. DNA of the CDR3: TGTGCCAGCAGCGTATGGGGGGGCCCCCAAGAGACCCAGTACTTC.

The chain joins TRBV7-3 to TRBJ2-7; D gene uncertain. The CDR3 contains 14 residues. V lost 2 bases and J lost 2, with 10 bases in between. Germline-derived CDR1 and CDR2 are SGHTA and FQGTGA. CDR3 region: CASSLGEPPYEQYF. For the CDR3, the DNA is TGTGCCAGCAGCTTAGGAGAGCCACCCTACGAGCAGTACTTC.

The chain employs TRBV18 and TRBJ1-2; no clear D gene. The CDR3 runs 13 residues. V was pared by 2 bases and J by 5 bases, with 9 bases between. Germline CDR1 is KGHSH and CDR2 is LQKENI. CDR3 coding DNA: TGTGCCAGCTCACCAGCGCCGGCATATGGCTACACCTTC. Protein: CASSPAPAYGYTF.

This chain connects TRBV19 to TRBJ1-2; D possibly corresponds to TRBD1 (5 bases). V lost 6 bases, J lost 6 bases, and 17 bases lay in between. The germline V gene encodes CDR1 LNHDA and CDR2 SQIVND (reference sequence). The CDR3 length is 14 residues. CDR3 amino acids: CASSLAPGTDGYTF. CDR3 sequence (DNA): TGTGCCAGTAGCCTAGCCCCAGGGACCGATGGCTACACCTTC.

This clone was found once. This chain links TRBV28 with TRBJ1-6; D gene ambiguous. V lost 2 bases and J lost 9, with 5 bases in between. The germline V gene has CDR1 MDHEN and CDR2 SYDVKM. The CDR3 length is 12 residues. In DNA, the CDR3 is TGTGCCAGCAGTTTAGCGAGTTCACCCCTCCACTTT. This encodes CASSLASSPLHF.

J is TRBJ1-1 and V is TRBV7-9; possibly TRBD1 for D (5 bases). The CDR3 has 11 residues. V lost 11 bases and J lost 1, with 8 bases in between. Germline V gives CDR1 SEHNR, CDR2 FQNEAQ (reference sequence). CDR3 sequence: CAGQGNTEAFF. CDR3 nucleotides: TGTGCCGGCCAGGGGAACACTGAAGCTTTCTTT.

This chain joins TRBV30 and TRBJ2-3; D is undetermined. This CDR3 region has 13 residues. V was cut by 2 bases and J by 3 bases, with 9 bases left in between. Germline V gene lookup returns CDR1 GTSNPN and CDR2 SVGIG (reference sequence). The CDR3 nucleotides read TGTGCCTGGAGTCGTCTAGAAACAGATACGCAGTATTTT. Its protein is CAWSRLETDTQYF.

The V gene is TRBV13, the J gene TRBJ2-7; D possibly corresponds to TRBD1 (6 bases). The V gene's germline CDR1 is PRHDT and CDR2 FYEKMQ (reference sequence). The V end was cut by 4 bases, the J end by 3 bases, with 10 bases between. This CDR3 contains 13 residues. CDR3 DNA sequence: TGTGCCAGCAGCTCCCGGGACATCTACGAGCAGTACTTC. It yields the protein CASSSRDIYEQYF.

The genes are TRBV28 and TRBJ2-3, with 7 bases identical to TRBD1. In germline, CDR1 is MDHEN, CDR2 SYDVKM. The CDR3 has 15 amino acids. The V segment lost 5 bases and the J segment 2 bases; nucleotides outside the gene matches: 7. In nucleotides, the CDR3 is TGTGCCAGCAGTGAATCTGGGACAGTCACAGATACGCAGTATTTT. It yields the protein CASSESGTVTDTQYF.

The rearrangement links TRBV19 to TRBJ2-2, with 8 bases fitting TRBD1. Germline V gene data show CDR1 as LNHDA and CDR2 as SQIVND (reference sequence). This CDR3 is built from 15 residues. Germline trimming cut 5 bases from V and 5 bases from J; bases unmatched to any gene: 7. The CDR3 DNA follows: TGTGCCAGTAGTCGACTGACAGGGGAGACCGGGGAGCTGTTTTTT. It codes for CASSRLTGETGELFF.

This clone appeared a single time. The genes are TRBV27 and TRBJ1-2; no firm D call. With 5 bases removed from V and 4 bases from J, the gap between germline ends came to 20 bases. Germline-derived CDR1 and CDR2 are MNHEY and SMNVEV (reference sequence). The CDR3 has 16 amino acids. The CDR3 loop is CASSPSGTDRGYGYTF. CDR3 in DNA: TGTGCCAGCAGTCCAAGTGGAACAGATCGCGGCTATGGCTACACCTTC.

The chain couples TRBV9 to TRBJ2-7; 7 bases line up with TRBD1. The CDR3 is 15 amino acids. With 0 bases clipped from V and 6 bases from J, the junction kept 9 bases outside the gene matches. CDR1 SGDLS and CDR2 YYNGEE come from the germline V gene. CDR3 in amino acids: CASSVGGTADFEQYF. DNA for the CDR3: TGTGCCAGCAGCGTAGGGGGGACAGCAGACTTCGAGCAGTACTTC.

The chain joins TRBV27 to TRBJ1-4; D ambiguous. This CDR3 is built from 16 residues. CDR1 and CDR2 from the germline V gene are MNHEY and SMNVEV (reference sequence). V lost 11 bases and J 7 bases, leaving 26 bases between the germline ends. CDR3 nucleotides: TGTGCCGCCGCCGCCCAACGAACCTTGATCGGTGAAAAACTGTTTTTT. Translated, it gives CAAAAQRTLIGEKLFF.

The rearrangement links TRBV27 to TRBJ2-7, with D tentatively TRBD2 (6 bases). V was shortened by 0 bases and J by 7 bases, with 13 bases between the two germline ends. CDR1 is MNHEY and CDR2 is SMNVEV in the germline V gene (reference sequence). The CDR3 consists of 14 residues. CDR3 amino acids: CASSLSSVRGEQYF. The CDR3 DNA sequence: TGTGCCAGCAGTTTATCCTCAGTTCGGGGGGAGCAGTACTTC.

Regarding this clone: This CDR3 is also generated by other DNA sequences in the sample. V and J are TRBV28 and TRBJ2-7, with D perhaps assigned TRBD1 or TRBD2 (6 bases each). This CDR3 spans 13 amino acids. The germline V gene encodes CDR1 MDHEN and CDR2 SYDVKM. Trimming cost V 3 bases and J 3 bases, with 9 bases left between them. The CDR3 region is CASSFGGGYEQYF. The CDR3 nucleotides read TGTGCCAGCAGTTTCGGAGGGGGCTACGAGCAGTACTTC.

The chain carries TRBV7-6 and TRBJ2-7; D might be TRBD2 (6 bases). The CDR3 sequence is 16 residues long. V was clipped by 1 base and J by 7 bases, with 20 bases between them. CDR1 and CDR2 (germline): SGHVS, FNYEAQ. The CDR3 DNA is TGTGCCAGCAGCTTAGGCATGGCGGGCGGGGTAGGGGAGCAGTACTTC. This translates into CASSLGMAGGVGEQYF.

This clone was detected only once. The gene calls are TRBV30 and TRBJ1-5; TRBD1 is a possible D gene (5 bases). The CDR3 is 15 amino acids. Germline CDR1 is GTSNPN and CDR2 is SVGIG (reference sequence). Trimming stripped 4 bases from V and 0 bases from J, with 13 bases between. CDR3 region: CAWKQGQFSNQPQHF. The CDR3 DNA follows: TGTGCCTGGAAGCAGGGTCAGTTTAGCAATCAGCCCCAGCATTTT.

This clone was picked up one time. The chain recombines TRBV7-2 with TRBJ2-3; D is unresolved. V shed 0 bases and J shed 8 bases, with 6 bases lying between them. This CDR3 has 12 amino acids. Germline V gene data show CDR1 as SGHTA and CDR2 as FQGNSA. This CDR3 is CASSLAGVTQYF. The CDR3 DNA follows: TGTGCCAGCAGCTTAGCTGGGGTTACGCAGTATTTT.

A word on this clone: One junction end disagrees with the germline gene, perhaps due to a read error. This chain links TRBV2 with TRBJ1-1, with 12 bases identical to TRBD1. Germline V gives CDR1 SNHLY, CDR2 FYNNEI. CDR3 length equals 15 residues. The CDR3 here is CASNSGTGGLTGAFF. The CDR3 bases are TGTGCCAGCAATTCCGGGACAGGGGGCCTAACTGGAGCTTTCTTT.